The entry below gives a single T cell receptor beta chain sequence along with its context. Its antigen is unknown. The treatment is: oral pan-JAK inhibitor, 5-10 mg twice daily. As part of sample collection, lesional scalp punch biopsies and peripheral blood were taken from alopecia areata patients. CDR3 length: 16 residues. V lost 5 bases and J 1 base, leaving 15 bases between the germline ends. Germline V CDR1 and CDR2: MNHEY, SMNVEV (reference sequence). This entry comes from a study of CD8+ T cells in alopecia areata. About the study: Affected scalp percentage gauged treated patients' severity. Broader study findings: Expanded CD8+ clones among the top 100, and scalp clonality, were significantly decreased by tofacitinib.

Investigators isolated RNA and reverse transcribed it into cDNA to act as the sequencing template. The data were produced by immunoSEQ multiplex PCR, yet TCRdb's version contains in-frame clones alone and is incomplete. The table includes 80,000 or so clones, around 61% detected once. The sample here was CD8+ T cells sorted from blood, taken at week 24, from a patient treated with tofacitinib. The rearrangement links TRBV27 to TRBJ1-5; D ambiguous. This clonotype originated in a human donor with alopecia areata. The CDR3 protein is CASSLSRDGSNQPQHF. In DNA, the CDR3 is TGTGCCAGCAGTCTCTCCCGGGATGGGAGCAATCAGCCCCAGCATTTT.